This T cell receptor (beta chain) was identified during a study of T-cell reconstitution after alpha-beta-depleted transplantation in children. Germline V lookup: CDR1 MGHRA, CDR2 YSYEKL. J was trimmed by 5 bases and V by 1 base; bases with no gene match: 10. The CDR3 extends over 16 amino acids. This clonotype was recorded at least ten times. Its target is not known. The library targeted TCRbeta and was prepared with unique molecular identifiers. TCRdb reprocessed the PCR reads via MiXCR and lists one record per CDR3 protein. Among 150,000 to 250,000 distinct CDR3 sequences listed, approximately 6% were seen once. Study observations and caveats: Some patients' high day-60 TCRbeta diversity was attributed to recipient cells surviving conditioning. About two months after transplant, alpha-beta T cells reportedly came from several hundred expanded graft clones. T-cell counts and diversity were attributed mostly to newly produced T cells one year after transplant.

The source material was PBMCs, sampled before TCRalphabeta/CD19-depleted stem cell transplant. This sequence joins TRBV4-1 and TRBJ1-1; TRBD1 agrees at 7 bases. The sequence came from a girl under three years old with combined immunodeficiency, due to receive a stem cell transplant. This CDR3 is CASSQVEGALGTEAFF. The CDR3 DNA is TGCGCCAGCAGCCAAGTAGAGGGGGCTCTGGGAACTGAAGCTTTCTTT.